Given below is one T cell receptor (beta chain) in context. This sample is drawn from a study of cytotoxic CD8 clonotypes in ibrutinib-treated CLL. CDR3 length equals 15 residues. The germline V and J ends were trimmed by 0 bases and 7 bases, with 13 bases remaining between them. Germline loops: CDR1 LGHNA, CDR2 YNFKEQ. TCRdb's copy holds only in-frame clones and misses some; the assay was immunoSEQ multiplex PCR. This table has 200,000 or so clones, 70% to 75% appearing once. The source was PBMCs, collected after 12 months of ibrutinib treatment. This TCR came from a human donor with chronic lymphocytic leukemia. This chain connects TRBV4-2 to TRBJ2-1; possibly TRBD2 for D (5 bases). The CDR3 DNA reads TGTGCCAGCAGCCAAGACTACTTGGGCGGGAATGAGCAGTTCTTC. As protein: CASSQDYLGGNEQFF.